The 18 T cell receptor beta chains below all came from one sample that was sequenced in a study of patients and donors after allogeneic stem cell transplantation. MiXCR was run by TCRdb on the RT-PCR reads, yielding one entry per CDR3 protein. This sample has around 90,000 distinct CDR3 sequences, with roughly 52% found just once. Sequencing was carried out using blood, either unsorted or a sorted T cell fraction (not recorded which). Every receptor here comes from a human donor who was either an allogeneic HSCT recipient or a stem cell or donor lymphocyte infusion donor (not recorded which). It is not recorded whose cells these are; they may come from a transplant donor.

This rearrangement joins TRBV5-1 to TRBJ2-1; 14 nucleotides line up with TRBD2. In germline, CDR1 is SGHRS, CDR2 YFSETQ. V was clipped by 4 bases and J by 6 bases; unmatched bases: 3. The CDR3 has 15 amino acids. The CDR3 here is CASSKGLAGVNEQFF. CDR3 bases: TGCGCCAGCAGCAAGGGACTAGCGGGAGTCAATGAGCAGTTCTTC.

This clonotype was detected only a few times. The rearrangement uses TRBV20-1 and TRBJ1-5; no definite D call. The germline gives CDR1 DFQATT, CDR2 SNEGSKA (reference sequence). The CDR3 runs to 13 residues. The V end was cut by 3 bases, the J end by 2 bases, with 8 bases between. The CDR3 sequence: CSARVRGNQPQHF. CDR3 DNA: TGCAGTGCTAGGGTTAGGGGCAATCAGCCCCAGCATTTT.

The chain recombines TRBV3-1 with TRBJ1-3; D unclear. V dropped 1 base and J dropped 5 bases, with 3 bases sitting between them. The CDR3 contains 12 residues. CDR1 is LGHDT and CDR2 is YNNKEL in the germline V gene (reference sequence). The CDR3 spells CASSQVRNTIYF. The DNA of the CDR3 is TGTGCCAGCAGCCAAGTCCGAAACACCATATATTTT.

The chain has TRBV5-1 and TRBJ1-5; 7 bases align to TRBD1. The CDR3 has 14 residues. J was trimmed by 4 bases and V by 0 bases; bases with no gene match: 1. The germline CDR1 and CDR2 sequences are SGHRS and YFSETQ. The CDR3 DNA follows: TGCGCCAGCAGCTTGGAGACAGGGAATCAGCCCCAGCATTTT. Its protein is CASSLETGNQPQHF.

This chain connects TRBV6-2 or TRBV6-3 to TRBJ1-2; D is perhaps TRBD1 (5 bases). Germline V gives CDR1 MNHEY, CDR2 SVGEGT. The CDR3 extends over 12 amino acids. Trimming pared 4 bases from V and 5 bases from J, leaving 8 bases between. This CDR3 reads CASSSDIYGYTF. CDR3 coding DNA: TGTGCCAGCAGTTCGGACATTTATGGCTACACCTTC.

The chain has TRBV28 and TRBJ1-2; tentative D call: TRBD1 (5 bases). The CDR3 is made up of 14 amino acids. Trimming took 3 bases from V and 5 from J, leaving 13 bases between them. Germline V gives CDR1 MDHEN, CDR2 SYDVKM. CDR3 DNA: TGTGCCAGCAGTTTGGGACGGAATTTTTATGGCTACACCTTC. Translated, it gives CASSLGRNFYGYTF.

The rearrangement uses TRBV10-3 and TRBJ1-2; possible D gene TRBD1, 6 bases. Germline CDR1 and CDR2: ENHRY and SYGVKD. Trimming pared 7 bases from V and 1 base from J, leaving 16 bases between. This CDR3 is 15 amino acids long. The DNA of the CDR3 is TGTGCCATCAAGGGGGTAGCGTCCATTAACTATGGCTACACCTTC. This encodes CAIKGVASINYGYTF.

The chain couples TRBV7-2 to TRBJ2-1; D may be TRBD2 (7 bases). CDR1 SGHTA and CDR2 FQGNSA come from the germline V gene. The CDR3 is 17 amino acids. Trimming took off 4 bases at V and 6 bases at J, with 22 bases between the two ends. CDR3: CASSSLFGGRGGNEQFF. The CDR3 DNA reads TGTGCCAGCAGCTCCCTGTTCGGAGGTAGGGGGGGCAATGAGCAGTTCTTC.

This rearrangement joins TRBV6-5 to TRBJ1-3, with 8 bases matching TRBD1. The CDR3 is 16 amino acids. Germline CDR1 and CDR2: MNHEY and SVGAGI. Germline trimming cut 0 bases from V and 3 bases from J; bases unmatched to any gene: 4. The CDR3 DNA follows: TGTGCCAGCAGTTACTCGACAGGGGCCGGTGGAAACACCATATATTTT. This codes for CASSYSTGAGGNTIYF.

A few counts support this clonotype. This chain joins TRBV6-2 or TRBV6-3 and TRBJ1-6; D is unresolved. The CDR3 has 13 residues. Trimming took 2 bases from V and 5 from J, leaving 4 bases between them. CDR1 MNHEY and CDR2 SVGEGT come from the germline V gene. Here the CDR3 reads CASSYEDNSPLHF. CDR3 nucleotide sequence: TGTGCCAGCAGTTACGAGGATAATTCACCCCTCCACTTT.

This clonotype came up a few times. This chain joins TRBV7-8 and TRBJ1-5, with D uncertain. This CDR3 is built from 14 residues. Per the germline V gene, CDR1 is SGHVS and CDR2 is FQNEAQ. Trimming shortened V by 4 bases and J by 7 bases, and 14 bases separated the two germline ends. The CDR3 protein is CASSSNQDPQPQHF. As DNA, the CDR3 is TGTGCCAGCAGCTCGAATCAGGATCCCCAGCCCCAGCATTTT.

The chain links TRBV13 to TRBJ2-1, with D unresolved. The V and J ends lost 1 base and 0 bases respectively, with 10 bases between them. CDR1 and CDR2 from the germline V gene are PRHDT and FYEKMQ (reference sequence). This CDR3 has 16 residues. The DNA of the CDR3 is TGTGCCAGCAGCTTAGTGGCAATGAGCTCCTACAATGAGCAGTTCTTC. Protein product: CASSLVAMSSYNEQFF.

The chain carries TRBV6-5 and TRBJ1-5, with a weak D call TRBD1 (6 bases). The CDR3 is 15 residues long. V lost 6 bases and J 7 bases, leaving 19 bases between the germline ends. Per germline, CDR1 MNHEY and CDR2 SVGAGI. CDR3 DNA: TGTGCCAGCAGCCTCAAGACAGGCAGCGGGCAGCCCCAGCATTTT. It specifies CASSLKTGSGQPQHF.

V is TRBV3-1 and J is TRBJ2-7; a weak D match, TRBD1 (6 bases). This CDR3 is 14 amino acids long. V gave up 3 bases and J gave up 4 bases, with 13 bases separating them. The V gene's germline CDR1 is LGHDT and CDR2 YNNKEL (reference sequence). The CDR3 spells CASSQMGALYEQYF. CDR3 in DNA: TGTGCCAGCAGCCAGATGGGGGCTTTGTACGAGCAGTACTTC.

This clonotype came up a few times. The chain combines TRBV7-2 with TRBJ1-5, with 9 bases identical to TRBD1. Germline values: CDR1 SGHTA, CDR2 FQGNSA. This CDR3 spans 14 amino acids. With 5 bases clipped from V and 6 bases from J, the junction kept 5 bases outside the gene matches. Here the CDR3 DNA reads TGTGCCAGCAGCCTACAGGGGGCGGGTCAGCCCCAGCATTTT. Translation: CASSLQGAGQPQHF.

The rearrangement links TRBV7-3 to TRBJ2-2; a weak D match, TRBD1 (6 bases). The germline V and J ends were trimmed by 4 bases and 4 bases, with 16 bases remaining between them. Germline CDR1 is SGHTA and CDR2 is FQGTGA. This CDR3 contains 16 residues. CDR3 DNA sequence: TGTGCCAGCAGCTACCACAGGGTTCCGTTCACCGGGGAGCTGTTTTTT. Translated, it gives CASSYHRVPFTGELFF.

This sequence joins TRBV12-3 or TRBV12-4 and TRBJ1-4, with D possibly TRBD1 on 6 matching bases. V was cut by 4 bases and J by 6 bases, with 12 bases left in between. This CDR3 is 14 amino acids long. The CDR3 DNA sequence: TGTGCCAGCAGTTACCGGGACATTCATGAAAAACTGTTTTTT. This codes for CASSYRDIHEKLFF.

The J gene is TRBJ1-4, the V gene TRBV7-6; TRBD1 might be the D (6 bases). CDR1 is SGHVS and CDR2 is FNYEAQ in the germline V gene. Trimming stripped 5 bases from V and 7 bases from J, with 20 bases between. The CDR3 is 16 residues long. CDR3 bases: TGTGCCAGCAGCCGACCTGAGGGGACATCAAGTGAAAAACTGTTTTTT. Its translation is CASSRPEGTSSEKLFF.